The clone carrying this T cell receptor (beta chain) was recorded many times. Its cognate antigen is unknown. These data originate in a study of early T cells in non-severe SARS-CoV-2 infection. CDR3 length: 15 residues. The V gene lost 6 bases and the J gene lost 7 bases, with 18 bases spanning the gap. Germline V gives CDR1 SGHTA, CDR2 FQGNSA. Molecules of cDNA were individually given unique molecular identifiers that were attached to them. Via MiXCR, TCRdb re-called the 5' RACE reads, giving one row per CDR3 protein. The sample lists some 30,000 distinct CDR3 sequences, around 9% seen once, with roughly 13% in the top ten. Findings and limits, study-wide: In VDJdb matching, anti-spike CD8 responses were favored while private and CD4 specificities went missing.

The TCR originated in an adult who was a healthcare worker with PCR-confirmed SARS-CoV-2 infection or an uninfected control (not recorded which). Sequencing was done on a sample of whole blood. The rearrangement uses TRBV7-2 and TRBJ2-2; perhaps D is TRBD1 or TRBD2 (5 bases each). The CDR3 loop reads CASSPGAGGVGELFF. Written as DNA, the CDR3 is TGTGCCAGCAGTCCTGGGGCGGGTGGTGTCGGGGAGCTGTTTTTT.